The rows below give T cell receptor beta chains drawn from one sample of a study of blood T cell repertoires in COVID-19. Profiling relied on immunoSEQ multiplex PCR, and the TCRdb table lists in-frame clones only, not all of them. The table records around 79,000 clones, about 87% of them present only once. The sample comprised peripheral blood. The receptors stem from a human donor in a cohort sampled during active COVID-19. Each CDR3 is given with its conserved first and last residue. D genes are given only for firm matches. Expanded clones are given a class, and other clones once, few, many or no size at all.

J: TRBJ1-1
V: TRBV27
D: NA
size: NA
CDR3: CASSKGVTEAFF
DNA: TGTGCCAGCAGTAAAGGAGTCACTGAAGCTTTCTTT

J: TRBJ2-3
V: TRBV6-6
D: TRBD2
size: once
CDR3: CASSLMRAGESTDTQYF
DNA: TGTGCCAGCAGTCTAATGCGAGCGGGAGAGAGCACAGATACGCAGTATTTT

J: TRBJ1-5
V: TRBV18
D: NA
size: NA
CDR3: CASSPGGGNQPQHF
DNA: TGTGCCAGCTCCCCTGGAGGGGGCAATCAGCCCCAGCATTTT

J: TRBJ1-5
V: TRBV6-1
D: TRBD1
size: NA
CDR3: CASSETGIYSNQPQHF
DNA: TGTGCCAGCAGTGAGACAGGGATCTATAGCAATCAGCCCCAGCATTTT

J: TRBJ1-1
V: TRBV3-1/TRBV3-2
D: NA
size: few
CDR3: CASSQVRGITEAFF
DNA: TGTGCCAGCAGCCAAGTTAGGGGAATCACTGAAGCTTTCTTT

J: TRBJ2-7
V: TRBV7-3
D: TRBD1
size: NA
CDR3: CASSPTGGPLEQYF
DNA: TGTGCCAGCAGCCCTACAGGGGGGCCCCTTGAGCAGTACTTC

J: TRBJ1-2
V: TRBV6-6
D: TRBD1
size: NA
CDR3: CASGGDSFYGYTF
DNA: TGTGCCAGCGGAGGGGACAGCTTCTATGGCTACACCTTC

J: TRBJ1-4
V: TRBV4-1
D: NA
size: few
CDR3: CASSQPDFNEKLFF
DNA: TGCGCCAGCAGCCAACCGGACTTTAATGAAAAACTGTTTTTT

J: TRBJ2-3
V: TRBV4-1
D: TRBD1
size: NA
CDR3: CASSRGTANTDTQYF
DNA: TGCGCCAGCAGCCGAGGGACAGCCAACACAGATACGCAGTATTTT

J: TRBJ2-3
V: TRBV29-1
D: TRBD2
size: NA
CDR3: CSVASGSTDTQYF
DNA: TGCAGCGTAGCTAGCGGAAGCACAGATACGCAGTATTTT

J: TRBJ2-3
V: TRBV30
D: NA
size: NA
CDR3: CAWGGDSQIDTQYF
DNA: TGTGCCTGGGGAGGGGACTCGCAGATAGATACGCAGTATTTT

J: TRBJ2-2
V: TRBV6-1
D: NA
size: NA
CDR3: CASSDRGDTGELFF
DNA: TGTGCCAGCAGTGACAGGGGTGATACCGGGGAGCTGTTTTTT

J: TRBJ2-3
V: TRBV6-4
D: TRBD2
size: NA
CDR3: CASSDSSGATDTQYF
DNA: TGTGCCAGCAGTGACTCTAGCGGGGCAACAGATACGCAGTATTTT

J: TRBJ2-5
V: TRBV7-3
D: NA
size: NA
CDR3: CASSQQGGQETQYF
DNA: TGTGCCAGCAGCCAACAGGGGGGGCAAGAGACCCAGTACTTC

J: TRBJ2-2
V: TRBV13
D: TRBD2
size: few
CDR3: CASSEQSRGVTGELFF
DNA: TGTGCCAGCAGCGAGCAGAGCCGGGGGGTCACCGGGGAGCTGTTTTTT

J: TRBJ1-1
V: TRBV15
D: NA
size: NA
CDR3: CATSRGSIRAVRDTEAFF
DNA: TGTGCCACCAGCAGAGGCTCAATAAGGGCAGTGAGGGACACTGAAGCTTTCTTT

J: TRBJ1-1
V: TRBV5-1
D: TRBD1
size: NA
CDR3: CASSTRGPNTEAFF
DNA: TGCGCCAGCAGCACCAGGGGGCCCAACACTGAAGCTTTCTTT

J: TRBJ2-3
V: TRBV5-1
D: TRBD2
size: NA
CDR3: CASSGGTSGPTRTDTQYF
DNA: TGCGCCAGCAGCGGGGGGACTAGCGGGCCAACCCGCACAGATACGCAGTATTTT

J: TRBJ1-5
V: TRBV7-8
D: TRBD1
size: NA
CDR3: CASSLGWTGFDQPQHF
DNA: TGTGCCAGCAGCTTAGGTTGGACAGGCTTCGATCAGCCCCAGCATTTT

J: TRBJ1-1
V: TRBV30
D: NA
size: NA
CDR3: CAWSVRDKAEAFF
DNA: TGTGCCTGGAGTGTCCGGGACAAGGCTGAAGCTTTCTTT

J: TRBJ2-1
V: TRBV3-1/TRBV3-2
D: NA
size: NA
CDR3: CASSQVLSGEQFF
DNA: TGTGCCAGCAGCCAAGTCCTATCTGGTGAGCAGTTCTTC

J: TRBJ2-1
V: TRBV5-1
D: TRBD2
size: NA
CDR3: CASSTRLAGGGNEQFF
DNA: TGCGCCAGCAGCACCCGACTAGCGGGAGGGGGCAATGAGCAGTTCTTC

J: TRBJ2-7
V: TRBV11-2
D: TRBD2
size: NA
CDR3: CASRNSGGSYEQYF
DNA: TGTGCCAGCAGAAATAGCGGGGGGTCCTACGAGCAGTACTTC

J: TRBJ2-7
V: TRBV7-9
D: TRBD2
size: NA
CDR3: CASSSTSGVEEQYF
DNA: TGTGCCAGCAGCTCGACTAGCGGAGTGGAAGAGCAGTACTTC

J: TRBJ1-1
V: TRBV5-4
D: NA
size: NA
CDR3: CASSLQRTLDTEAFF
DNA: TGTGCCAGCAGCTTACAGAGGACATTAGACACTGAAGCTTTCTTT

J: TRBJ2-3
V: TRBV4-1
D: NA
size: NA
CDR3: CASSQVPTNTQYF
DNA: TGCGCCAGCAGCCAAGTCCCCACAAATACGCAGTATTTT

J: TRBJ1-1
V: TRBV19
D: NA
size: NA
CDR3: CASSPTGLNTEAFF
DNA: TGTGCCAGTAGTCCGACAGGATTGAACACTGAAGCTTTCTTT

J: TRBJ2-3
V: TRBV3-1/TRBV3-2
D: TRBD2
size: NA
CDR3: CASSPGLAGTDTQYF
DNA: TGTGCCAGCAGCCCAGGACTAGCGGGCACAGATACGCAGTATTTT

J: TRBJ2-7
V: TRBV18
D: TRBD1
size: NA
CDR3: CASSPRGQAKRTYEQYF
DNA: TGTGCCAGCTCACCACGAGGACAGGCAAAACGTACCTACGAGCAGTACTTC

J: TRBJ2-7
V: TRBV6-4
D: TRBD1
size: NA
CDR3: CASSDPTGVRSYEQYF
DNA: TGTGCCAGCAGTGACCCCACAGGGGTCCGCTCCTACGAGCAGTACTTC

J: TRBJ2-1
V: TRBV11-3
D: TRBD1
size: NA
CDR3: CASSQGAAREQFF
DNA: TGTGCCAGCAGCCAGGGGGCAGCCCGTGAGCAGTTCTTC

J: TRBJ1-5
V: TRBV28
D: NA
size: NA
CDR3: CASGQQGGSNQPQHF
DNA: TGTGCCAGCGGCCAACAGGGCGGGAGCAATCAGCCCCAGCATTTT

J: TRBJ1-1
V: TRBV7-2
D: TRBD1
size: NA
CDR3: CASSLNRGGTEAFF
DNA: TGTGCCAGCAGCTTAAACAGGGGGGGCACTGAAGCTTTCTTT

J: TRBJ2-2
V: TRBV5-1
D: TRBD1
size: medium-sized
CDR3: CASSQIRTGGNTGELFF
DNA: TGCGCCAGCAGCCAGATACGGACAGGGGGCAACACCGGGGAGCTGTTTTTT

J: TRBJ1-2
V: TRBV19
D: NA
size: NA
CDR3: CASTPGGGINYGYTF
DNA: TGTGCCAGTACCCCGGGCGGGGGAATTAACTATGGCTACACCTTC

J: TRBJ2-1
V: TRBV19
D: TRBD2
size: NA
CDR3: CASSIPPGLAGRGNEQFF
DNA: TGTGCCAGTAGTATTCCGCCGGGACTAGCGGGGAGAGGCAATGAGCAGTTCTTC

J: TRBJ2-3
V: TRBV15
D: NA
size: NA
CDR3: CATSREYSLATSTDTQYF
DNA: TGTGCCACCAGCAGAGAGTATAGCCTAGCGACTAGCACAGATACGCAGTATTTT

J: TRBJ2-1
V: TRBV7-6
D: TRBD2
size: NA
CDR3: CASSLPSGGAGEQFF
DNA: TGTGCCAGCAGCCTCCCTAGCGGGGGGGCCGGTGAGCAGTTCTTC

J: TRBJ2-7
V: TRBV5-4
D: NA
size: NA
CDR3: CASSLGGGAAYEQYF
DNA: TGTGCCAGCAGCTTGGGAGGGGGGGCCGCCTACGAGCAGTACTTC

J: TRBJ2-1
V: TRBV7-9
D: NA
size: NA
CDR3: CASSFWGAGENGDEQFF
DNA: TGTGCCAGCAGCTTTTGGGGGGCGGGAGAAAACGGCGATGAGCAGTTCTTC

J: TRBJ2-7
V: TRBV30
D: NA
size: NA
CDR3: CAWSRGLYYEQYF
DNA: TGTGCCTGGAGTCGGGGACTCTACTACGAGCAGTACTTC

J: TRBJ2-1
V: TRBV7-3
D: TRBD1
size: NA
CDR3: CASSRDRENEQFF
DNA: TGTGCCAGCAGCCGAGACAGGGAGAATGAGCAGTTCTTC

J: TRBJ2-5
V: TRBV4-2
D: TRBD2
size: once
CDR3: CASSQDHLLAGGETQYF
DNA: TGTGCCAGCAGCCAAGACCACTTACTAGCGGGGGGAGAGACCCAGTACTTC

J: TRBJ2-1
V: TRBV2
D: NA
size: NA
CDR3: CASSRLTRTNEQFF
DNA: TGTGCCAGCAGCCGGCTGACTAGAACCAATGAGCAGTTCTTC

J: TRBJ1-5
V: TRBV5-4
D: NA
size: NA
CDR3: CASSLQGNQPQHF
DNA: TGTGCCAGCAGCTTGCAGGGTAATCAGCCCCAGCATTTT

J: TRBJ2-7
V: TRBV19
D: NA
size: NA
CDR3: CASRGRENTYEQYF
DNA: TGTGCCAGTAGGGGTCGGGAGAACACCTACGAGCAGTACTTC

J: TRBJ2-1
V: TRBV10-1
D: TRBD2
size: NA
CDR3: CASYIAGDLPVLNYNEQFF
DNA: TGCGCCAGCTATATAGCGGGAGACCTTCCGGTTCTGAACTACAATGAGCAGTTCTTC